These 8 T cell receptor beta chains were all obtained from the same sample, sequenced in a study of PD-1 blockade in classical Hodgkin lymphoma. Each patient relapsed following autologous stem cell transplantation, and prior brentuximab vedotin exposure differed. Assay used: immunoSEQ multiplex PCR; TCRdb lists only in-frame clones, some missing. Altogether 15,000 or so clones are present, about 86% being singletons, with the ten largest covering approximately 4.4%. This specimen consisted of peripheral blood mononuclear cells (PBMCs), obtained at baseline. Receptors were obtained from a human donor with classical Hodgkin lymphoma.

This clone was detected only once. V usage is TRBV6-6 and J usage is TRBJ2-3; D unclear. Per germline, CDR1 MNHNY and CDR2 SVGAGI (reference sequence). Trimming left V 7 bases short and J 2 bases short, with 13 bases between. This CDR3 comprises 14 residues. CDR3 residues: CASTPGLDTDTQYF. CDR3 coding DNA: TGTGCCAGCACCCCCGGTCTAGACACAGATACGCAGTATTTT.

The chain links TRBV10-3 to TRBJ2-7; no definite D call. Trimming shortened V by 6 bases and J by 2 bases, and 8 bases separated the two germline ends. Germline V gene lookup returns CDR1 ENHRY and CDR2 SYGVKD. This CDR3 is 12 amino acids long. The CDR3 loop reads CAIRGPAYEQYF. CDR3 DNA sequence: TGTGCCATCAGAGGACCTGCCTACGAGCAGTACTTC.

The chain uses TRBV7-6 and TRBJ1-2; 7 nucleotides align to TRBD1. Germline CDR1 SGHVS, CDR2 FNYEAQ. Losses at the gene ends were 1 base for V and 4 bases for J; bases not matched to a gene: 9. The CDR3 is made up of 16 amino acids. The CDR3 nucleotides are TGTGCCAGCAGCTTAGGGGACAGCATTTCTAGCTATGGCTACACCTTC. Translating it yields CASSLGDSISSYGYTF.

This clone was seen once. The CDR3 sequence: CASSLVGTEAFF. CDR3 DNA sequence: TGCGCCAGCAGCTTGGTCGGGACAGAAGCTTTCTTT. This chain uses TRBV5-1 with TRBJ1-1, with D possibly being TRBD1 (6 bases). Trimming cost V 0 bases and J 8 bases, with 8 bases left between them. This CDR3 has 12 residues. Germline CDR1 reads SGHRS; CDR2 reads YFSETQ.

The chain links TRBV2 to TRBJ2-5; the D gene is possibly TRBD1 (5 bases). With 11 bases removed from V and 0 bases from J, the gap between germline ends came to 16 bases. Germline-derived CDR1 and CDR2 are SNHLY and FYNNEI. The CDR3 runs to 14 residues. The CDR3 coding sequence is TGTGCCGGGGCAGAGTCTAAGTACCAAGAGACCCAGTACTTC. This translates into CAGAESKYQETQYF.

V usage is TRBV7-9 and J usage is TRBJ1-4; D gene ambiguous. With 4 bases removed from V and 6 bases from J, the gap between germline ends came to 12 bases. Germline V gives CDR1 SEHNR, CDR2 FQNEAQ (reference sequence). The CDR3 has 14 amino acids. DNA of the CDR3: TGTGCCAGCAGCTCGGCAGCACAATATGAAAAACTGTTTTTT. Encoded protein: CASSSAAQYEKLFF.

The chain uses TRBV7-6 and TRBJ2-1; 12 bases map to TRBD2. CDR1 and CDR2 from the germline V gene are SGHVS and FNYEAQ. The ends lost 0 bases at V and 7 bases at J; junction bases unmatched: 10. This CDR3 is built from 18 residues. The CDR3 sequence is CASSLAFSTSGSRNEQFF. In DNA, the CDR3 is TGTGCCAGCAGCTTAGCGTTTTCGACTAGCGGGAGTAGGAATGAGCAGTTCTTC.

The chain carries TRBV5-5 and TRBJ1-1; D not certain. Trimming left V 2 bases short and J 7 bases short, with 12 bases between. CDR3 length equals 13 residues. The germline V gene encodes CDR1 SGHKS and CDR2 YYEKEE (reference sequence). CDR3 protein: CASSLSTSSEAFF. The CDR3 DNA is TGTGCCAGCAGCTTAAGTACTTCCAGTGAAGCTTTCTTT.